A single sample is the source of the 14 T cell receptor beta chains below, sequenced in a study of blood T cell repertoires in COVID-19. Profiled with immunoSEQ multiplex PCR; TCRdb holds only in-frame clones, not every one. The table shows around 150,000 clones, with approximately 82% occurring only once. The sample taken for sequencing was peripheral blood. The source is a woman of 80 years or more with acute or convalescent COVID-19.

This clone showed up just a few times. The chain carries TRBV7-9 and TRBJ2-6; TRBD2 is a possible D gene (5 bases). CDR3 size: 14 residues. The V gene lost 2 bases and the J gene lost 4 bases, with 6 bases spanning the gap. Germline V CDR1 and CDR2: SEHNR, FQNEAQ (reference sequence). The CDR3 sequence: CASSLRGGANVLTF. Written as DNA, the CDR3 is TGTGCCAGCAGCTTACGAGGGGGGGCCAACGTCCTGACTTTC.

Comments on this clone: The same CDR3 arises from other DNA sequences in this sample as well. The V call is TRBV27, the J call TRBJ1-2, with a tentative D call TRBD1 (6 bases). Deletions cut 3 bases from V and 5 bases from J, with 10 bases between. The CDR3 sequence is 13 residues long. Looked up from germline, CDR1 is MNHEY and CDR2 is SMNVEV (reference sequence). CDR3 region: CASSLRGGYGYTF. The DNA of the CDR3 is TGTGCCAGCAGTTTGCGAGGGGGTTATGGCTACACCTTC.

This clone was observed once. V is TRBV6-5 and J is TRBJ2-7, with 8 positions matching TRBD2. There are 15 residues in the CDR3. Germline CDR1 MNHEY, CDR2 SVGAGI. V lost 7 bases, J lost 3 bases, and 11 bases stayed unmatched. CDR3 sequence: CASTKGLDFLYEQYF. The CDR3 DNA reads TGTGCCAGCACCAAGGGACTAGATTTTCTCTACGAGCAGTACTTC.

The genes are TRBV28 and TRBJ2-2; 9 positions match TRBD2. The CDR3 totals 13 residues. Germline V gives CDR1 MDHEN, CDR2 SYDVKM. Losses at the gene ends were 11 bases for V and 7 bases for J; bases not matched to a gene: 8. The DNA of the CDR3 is TGTGCCCCCAGTAGCGGGAGAAGCGGGGAGCTGTTTTTT. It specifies CAPSSGRSGELFF.

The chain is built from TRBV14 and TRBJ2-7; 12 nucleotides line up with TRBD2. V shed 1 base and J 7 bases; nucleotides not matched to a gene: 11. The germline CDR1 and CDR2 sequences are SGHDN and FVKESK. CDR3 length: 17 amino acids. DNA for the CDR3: TGTGCCAGCAGCCAAGGTCTTACTAGCGGGAGGTGGAAAGAGCAGTACTTC. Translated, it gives CASSQGLTSGRWKEQYF.

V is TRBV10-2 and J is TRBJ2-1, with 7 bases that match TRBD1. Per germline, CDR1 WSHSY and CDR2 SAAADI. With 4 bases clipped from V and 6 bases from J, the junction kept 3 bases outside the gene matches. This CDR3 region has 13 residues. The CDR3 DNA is TGCGCCAGCAGTGTTTACAGGGGCAATGAGCAGTTCTTC. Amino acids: CASSVYRGNEQFF.

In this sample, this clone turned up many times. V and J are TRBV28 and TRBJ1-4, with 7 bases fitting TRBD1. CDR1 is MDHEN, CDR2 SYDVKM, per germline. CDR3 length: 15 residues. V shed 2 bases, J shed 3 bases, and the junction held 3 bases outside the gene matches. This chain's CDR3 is CASSLQGTANEKLFF. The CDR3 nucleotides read TGTGCCAGCAGTTTACAAGGGACAGCTAATGAAAAACTGTTTTTT.

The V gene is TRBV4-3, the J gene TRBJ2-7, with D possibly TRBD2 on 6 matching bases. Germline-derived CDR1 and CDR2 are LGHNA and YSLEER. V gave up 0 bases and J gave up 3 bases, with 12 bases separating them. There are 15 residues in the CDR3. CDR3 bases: TGCGCCAGCAGCCAAGATGCGGGGAGAGACTACGAGCAGTACTTC. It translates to CASSQDAGRDYEQYF.

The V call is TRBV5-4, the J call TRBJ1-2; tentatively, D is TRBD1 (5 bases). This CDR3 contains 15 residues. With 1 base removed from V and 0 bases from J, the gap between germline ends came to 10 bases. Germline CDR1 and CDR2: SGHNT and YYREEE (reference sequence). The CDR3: CASSLPQGANYGYTF. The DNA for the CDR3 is TGTGCCAGCAGCTTGCCCCAGGGCGCTAACTATGGCTACACCTTC.

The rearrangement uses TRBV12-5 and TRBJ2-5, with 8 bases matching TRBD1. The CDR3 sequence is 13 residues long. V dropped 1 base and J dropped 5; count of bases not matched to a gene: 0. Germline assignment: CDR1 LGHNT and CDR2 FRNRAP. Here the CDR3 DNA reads TGTGCTAGTGGTTTGGCAGGGGGCGAGACCCAGTACTTC. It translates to CASGLAGGETQYF.

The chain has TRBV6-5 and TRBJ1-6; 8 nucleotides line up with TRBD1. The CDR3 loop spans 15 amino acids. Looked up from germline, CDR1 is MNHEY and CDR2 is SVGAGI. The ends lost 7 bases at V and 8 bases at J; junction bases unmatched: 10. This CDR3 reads CASTPGQGTDSPLHF. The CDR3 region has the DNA TGTGCCAGCACCCCCGGACAGGGTACAGATTCACCCCTCCACTTT.

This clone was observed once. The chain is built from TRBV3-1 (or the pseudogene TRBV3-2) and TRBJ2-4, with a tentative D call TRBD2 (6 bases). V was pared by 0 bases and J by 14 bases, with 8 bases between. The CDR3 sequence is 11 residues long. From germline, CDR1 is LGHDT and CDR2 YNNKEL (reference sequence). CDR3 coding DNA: TGTGCCAGCAGCCAAGAAAGGGAGGAGTACTTC. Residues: CASSQEREEYF.

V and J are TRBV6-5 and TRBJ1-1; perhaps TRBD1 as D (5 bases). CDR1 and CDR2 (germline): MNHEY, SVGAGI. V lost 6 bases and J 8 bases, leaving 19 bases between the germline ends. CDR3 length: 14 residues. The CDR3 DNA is TGTGCCAGCAGCTGGGGCGTGAGGGGAGGGGAAGCTTTCTTT. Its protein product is CASSWGVRGGEAFF.

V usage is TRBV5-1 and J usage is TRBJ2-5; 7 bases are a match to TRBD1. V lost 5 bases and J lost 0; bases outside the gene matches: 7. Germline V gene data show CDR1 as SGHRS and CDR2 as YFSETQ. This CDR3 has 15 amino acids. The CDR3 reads CASRTGTVNQETQYF. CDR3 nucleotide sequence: TGCGCCAGCAGAACCGGGACAGTGAACCAAGAGACCCAGTACTTC.